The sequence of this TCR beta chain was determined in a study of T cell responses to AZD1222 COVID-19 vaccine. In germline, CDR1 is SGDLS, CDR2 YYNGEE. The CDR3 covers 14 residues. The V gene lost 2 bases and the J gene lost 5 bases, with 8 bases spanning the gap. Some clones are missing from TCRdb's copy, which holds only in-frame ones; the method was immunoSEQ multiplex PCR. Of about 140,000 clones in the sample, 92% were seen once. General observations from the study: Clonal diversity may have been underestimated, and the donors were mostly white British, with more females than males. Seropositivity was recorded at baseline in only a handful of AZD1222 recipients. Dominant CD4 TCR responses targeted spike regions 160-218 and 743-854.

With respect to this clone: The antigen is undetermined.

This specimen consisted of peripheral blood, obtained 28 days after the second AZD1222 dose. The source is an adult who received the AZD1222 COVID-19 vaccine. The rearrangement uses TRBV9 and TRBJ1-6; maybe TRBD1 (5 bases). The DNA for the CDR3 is TGTGCCAGCAGCGTTCAAGGGGATAATTCACCCCTCCACTTT. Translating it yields CASSVQGDNSPLHF.